This TCR beta chain was retrieved from a study of long-term antiretroviral therapy in people with HIV. Whole-study results and caveats: Diversity went up after ART and still fell short of transplant donor controls. Clones that expanded before ART (that is, prior to treatment) dominated the repertoire at all time points.

With survey level as its setting, the immunoSEQ assay was v3.0. Data came from immunoSEQ multiplex PCR; TCRdb stores just in-frame clones and leaves some out. The sample holds tens of thousands of clones, about four fifths seen once. Notes on this clone: What it binds is not known.

CDR1 is SEHNR and CDR2 is FQNEAQ in the germline V gene (reference sequence). The CDR3 covers 16 residues. The J segment lost 5 bases and the V segment lost 5 bases, leaving 9 bases of the junction unmatched. Sample: unsorted PBMCs, taken around 6 years after starting antiretroviral therapy. This clonotype originated in a man under 40 with HIV. This chain uses TRBV7-9 with TRBJ1-1; 12 nucleotides agree with TRBD1. CDR3 coding DNA: TGTGCCAGCAGCGAGGGACAGGGGGCGGAGAGGACTGAAGCTTTCTTT. Protein: CASSEGQGAERTEAFF.